The 16 T cell receptor beta chains listed next were all sequenced from one sample in a study of T cells in Graves' hyperthyroidism and ophthalmopathy. RNA transcripts provided the source from which TCR beta CDR3 regions were amplified. The HTBI primer set drove a first-round RT-PCR of the TCR CDR3. TCRdb processed the multiplex PCR reads anew with MiXCR; each CDR3 protein has one entry. The sample shows a few hundred thousand distinct CDR3 sequences, over 15% of them seen only once. Material for sequencing was blood. All receptors come from a woman aged 55-69 years with Graves' ophthalmopathy.

In its sample, this clonotype was seen many times. The rearrangement joins TRBV7-6 to TRBJ1-5; weak D call: TRBD1 (6 bases). This CDR3 is built from 17 residues. Germline-derived CDR1 and CDR2 are SGHVS and FNYEAQ. V gave up 0 bases and J gave up 3 bases, with 15 bases separating them. The CDR3 DNA sequence: TGTGCCAGCAGCTTAGCGCCACCGGGGGCATACAATCAGCCCCAGCATTTT. It specifies CASSLAPPGAYNQPQHF.

This clonotype was recorded many times. The chain employs TRBV6-2 or TRBV6-3 and TRBJ2-3; 13 bases align to TRBD2. Per the germline V gene, CDR1 is MNHEY and CDR2 is SVGEGT. The V segment lost 4 bases and the J segment 3 bases; nucleotides outside the gene matches: 16. This CDR3 region has 20 residues. The CDR3 region has the DNA TGTGCCAGCAGTTCGCGGACTAGCGGGAGTAGGCTTGTTCTAACAGATACGCAGTATTTT. This codes for CASSSRTSGSRLVLTDTQYF.

This clonotype was counted ten times or more. The chain has TRBV10-3 and TRBJ2-1; 7 bases match TRBD2. Germline CDR1 and CDR2: ENHRY and SYGVKD. CDR3 length: 17 residues. Trimming removed 2 bases from V and 2 bases from J; junction bases left unmatched: 9. Written as DNA, the CDR3 is TGTGCCATCAGTGAGAGGGGAGGGCAGGGCACCTACAATGAGCAGTTCTTC. Residues: CAISERGGQGTYNEQFF.

This clonotype was detected a few times. V gene TRBV7-3 combines with J gene TRBJ1-5, with 9 bases that match TRBD1. J was trimmed by 2 bases and V by 2 bases; bases with no gene match: 16. Germline lookup yields CDR1 SGHTA and CDR2 FQGTGA. CDR3 length: 20 residues. This CDR3 is CASSLRFRDRELLGNQPQHF. The CDR3 DNA is TGTGCCAGCAGCTTACGATTCCGGGACAGGGAGTTATTAGGCAATCAGCCCCAGCATTTT.

This clonotype was recorded many times. The chain recombines TRBV6-6 with TRBJ1-1; D perhaps matches TRBD1 (5 bases). CDR1 and CDR2 (germline): MNHNY, SVGAGI (reference sequence). The length of the CDR3 is 12 residues. V lost 2 bases to trimming and J lost 11 bases, with 12 bases between them. The CDR3 is CASSYGGQLAFF. CDR3 nucleotides: TGTGCCAGCAGTTACGGGGGTCAGTTGGCTTTCTTT.

The chain recombines TRBV13 with TRBJ2-7, with 10 bases matching TRBD1. The CDR3 totals 15 residues. With 5 bases clipped from V and 5 bases from J, the junction kept 9 bases outside the gene matches. Germline lookup yields CDR1 PRHDT and CDR2 FYEKMQ (reference sequence). CDR3 DNA: TGTGCCAGCAGCACCTCCCGGGACAGGGGTCACGAGCAGTACTTC. It specifies CASSTSRDRGHEQYF. The variable domain in full, with the rest retrieved from reference TRBV13 and TRBJ2-7, is AAGVIQSPRHLIKEKRETATLKCYPIPRHDTVYWYQQGPGQDPQFLISFYEKMQSDKGSIPDRFSAQQFSDYHSELNMSSLELGDSALYFCASSTSRDRGHEQYFGPGTRLTVT.

The chain recombines TRBV20-1 with TRBJ2-3, with TRBD1 identical over 9 bases. Germline CDR1 DFQATT, CDR2 SNEGSKA (reference sequence). The CDR3 is 14 residues long. Germline trimming cut 0 bases from V and 5 bases from J; bases unmatched to any gene: 3. The CDR3 region has the DNA TGCAGTGCTAGAGAACAGGGGGCAGGAGATACGCAGTATTTT. Encoded protein: CSAREQGAGDTQYF.

The chain links TRBV29-1 to TRBJ1-4; 7 bases agree with TRBD1. Germline-derived CDR1 and CDR2 are SQVTM and ANQGSEA. The CDR3 has 13 amino acids. The V gene end was trimmed by 7 bases and the J gene end by 5 bases; junction bases not matched to a gene: 7. The CDR3: CSARDRLNEKLFF. The DNA for the CDR3 is TGCAGCGCCCGGGACAGACTAAATGAAAAACTGTTTTTT.

The rearrangement uses TRBV6-5 and TRBJ1-1, with D unresolved. Germline assignment: CDR1 MNHEY and CDR2 SVGAGI. The V end was cut by 0 bases, the J end by 5 bases, with 13 bases between. This CDR3 has 15 amino acids. This CDR3 is CASSYSGRGTTEAFF. CDR3 DNA sequence: TGTGCCAGCAGTTACTCGGGCCGGGGAACAACTGAAGCTTTCTTT.

The chain has TRBV7-9 and TRBJ2-1; TRBD2 matches at 11 bases. The trim removed 6 bases at V and 5 bases at J, leaving 6 bases unmatched. Germline assignment: CDR1 SEHNR and CDR2 FQNEAQ (reference sequence). The CDR3 is 15 residues long. DNA of the CDR3: TGTGCCAGCAGTACCGGGACTAGCGGAAACAATGAGCAGTTCTTC. Its protein product is CASSTGTSGNNEQFF. The variable domain in full, completed from reference TRBV7-9 and TRBJ2-1, reads DTGVSQNPRHKITKRGQNVTFRCDPISEHNRLYWYRQTLGQGPEFLTYFQNEAQLEKSRLLSDRFSAERPKGSFSTLEIQRTEQGDSAMYLCASSTGTSGNNEQFFGPGTRLTVL.

V is TRBV12-3 or TRBV12-4 and J is TRBJ1-6; D is undetermined. The ends were cut back, 3 bases at V and 8 bases at J, with 5 bases in the middle. The CDR3 spans 12 residues. This chain's CDR3 is CASSFLYSPLHF. As DNA, the CDR3 is TGTGCCAGCAGTTTTTTGTATTCACCCCTCCACTTT.

In this sample, this clonotype turned up a few times. The chain carries TRBV7-6 and TRBJ2-7; no firm D call. V lost 3 bases to trimming and J lost 2 bases, with 5 bases between them. The CDR3 runs to 12 residues. Germline V gene data show CDR1 as SGHVS and CDR2 as FNYEAQ. The CDR3 loop is CASSFGTYEQYF. The CDR3 DNA sequence: TGTGCCAGCAGCTTCGGTACCTACGAGCAGTACTTC.

In its sample, this clonotype was seen many times. The chain links TRBV27 to TRBJ1-2; D is perhaps TRBD1 (6 bases). V was cut by 6 bases and J by 4 bases, with 18 bases left in between. This CDR3 comprises 15 residues. Germline CDR1 and CDR2: MNHEY and SMNVEV (reference sequence). CDR3 coding DNA: TGTGCCAGCAGGCCACGCAGGGGCGGGGTCTATGGCTACACCTTC. It encodes CASRPRRGGVYGYTF.

This clonotype showed up just a few times. V gene TRBV6-2 or TRBV6-3 combines with J gene TRBJ2-3; 8 bases line up with TRBD1. V lost 6 bases, J lost 4 bases, and 6 bases stayed unmatched. CDR1 MNHEY and CDR2 SVGEGT come from the germline V gene. The CDR3 covers 14 residues. CDR3 in amino acids: CASRVRGLADTQYF. Written as DNA, the CDR3 is TGTGCCAGCAGGGTCAGGGGGCTAGCAGATACGCAGTATTTT.

This clonotype was counted ten times or more. V gene TRBV10-1 combines with J gene TRBJ1-1; TRBD1 matches at 9 bases. This CDR3 comprises 13 residues. Germline V gene lookup returns CDR1 WNHNN and CDR2 SYGVQD (reference sequence). V shed 5 bases, J shed 6 bases, and the junction held 4 bases outside the gene matches. CDR3 DNA: TGCGCCAGCAGTATGGGACAGGGCCCTGAAGCTTTCTTT. Amino acids: CASSMGQGPEAFF.

V usage is TRBV28 and J usage is TRBJ2-3, with TRBD2 matching over 8 bases. With 3 bases clipped from V and 4 bases from J, the junction kept 15 bases outside the gene matches. Germline V gene lookup returns CDR1 MDHEN and CDR2 SYDVKM. The CDR3 has 18 residues. This CDR3 is CASSLGAGGPSRADTQYF. In nucleotides, the CDR3 is TGTGCCAGCAGTTTGGGGGCGGGAGGACCCTCTAGGGCAGATACGCAGTATTTT.